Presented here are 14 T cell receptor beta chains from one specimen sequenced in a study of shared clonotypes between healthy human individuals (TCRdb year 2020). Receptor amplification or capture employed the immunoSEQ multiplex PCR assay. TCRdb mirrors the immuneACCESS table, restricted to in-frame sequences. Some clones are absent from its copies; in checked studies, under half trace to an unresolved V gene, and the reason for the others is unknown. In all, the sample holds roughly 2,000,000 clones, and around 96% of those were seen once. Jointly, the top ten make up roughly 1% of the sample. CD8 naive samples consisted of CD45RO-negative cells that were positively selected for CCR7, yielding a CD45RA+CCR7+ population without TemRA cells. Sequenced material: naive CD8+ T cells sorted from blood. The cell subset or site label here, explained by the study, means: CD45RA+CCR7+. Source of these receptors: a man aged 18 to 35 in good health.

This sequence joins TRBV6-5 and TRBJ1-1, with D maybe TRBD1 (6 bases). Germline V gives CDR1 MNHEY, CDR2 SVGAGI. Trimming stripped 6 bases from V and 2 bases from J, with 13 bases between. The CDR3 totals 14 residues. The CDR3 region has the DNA TGTGCCAGCAGGCTTACAGGGATCAACACTGAAGCTTTCTTT. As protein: CASRLTGINTEAFF.

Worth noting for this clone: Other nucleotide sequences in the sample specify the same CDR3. The CDR3 region has the DNA TGTGCCAGCAGCTTGGCGGGGAGTACTGAAGCTTTCTTT. Translation gives CASSLAGSTEAFF. This rearrangement joins TRBV5-6 to TRBJ1-1; D not resolved. The CDR3 runs to 13 residues. CDR1 SGHDT and CDR2 YYEEEE come from the germline V gene. The V end was cut by 0 bases, the J end by 5 bases, with 8 bases between.

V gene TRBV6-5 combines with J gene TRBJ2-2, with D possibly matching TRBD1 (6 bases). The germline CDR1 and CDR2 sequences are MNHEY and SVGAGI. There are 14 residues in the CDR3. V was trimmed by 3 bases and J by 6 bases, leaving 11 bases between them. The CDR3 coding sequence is TGTGCCAGCAGTTATTTCGGACAGTCCGGGGAGCTGTTTTTT. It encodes CASSYFGQSGELFF.

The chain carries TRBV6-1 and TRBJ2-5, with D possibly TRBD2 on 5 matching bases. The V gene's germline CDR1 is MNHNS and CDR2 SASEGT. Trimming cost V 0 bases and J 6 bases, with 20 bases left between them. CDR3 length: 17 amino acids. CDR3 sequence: CASSEAPLDPLFKTQYF. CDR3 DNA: TGTGCCAGCAGTGAAGCGCCACTAGATCCTCTTTTTAAGACCCAGTACTTC.

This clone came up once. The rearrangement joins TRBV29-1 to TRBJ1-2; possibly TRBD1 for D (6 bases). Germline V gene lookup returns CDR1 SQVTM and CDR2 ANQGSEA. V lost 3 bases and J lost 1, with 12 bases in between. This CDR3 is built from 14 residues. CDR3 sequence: CSVDREGGNYGYTF. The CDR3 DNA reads TGCAGCGTTGACCGAGAGGGGGGTAACTATGGCTACACCTTC.

The CDR3 DNA reads as TGTGCCAGCACCGGACCGGGTCAAGAGACCCAGTACTTC. This gives the protein CASTGPGQETQYF. The chain combines TRBV2 with TRBJ2-5; D call uncertain. Trimming took 7 bases from V and 2 from J, leaving 11 bases between them. Looked up from germline, CDR1 is SNHLY and CDR2 is FYNNEI. The CDR3 contains 13 residues.

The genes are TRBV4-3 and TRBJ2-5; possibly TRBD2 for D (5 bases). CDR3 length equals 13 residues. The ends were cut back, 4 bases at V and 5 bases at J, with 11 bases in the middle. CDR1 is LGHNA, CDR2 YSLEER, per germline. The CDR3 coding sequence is TGCGCCAGCAGCCCCGTAGGCGGGGAGACCCAGTACTTC. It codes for CASSPVGGETQYF.

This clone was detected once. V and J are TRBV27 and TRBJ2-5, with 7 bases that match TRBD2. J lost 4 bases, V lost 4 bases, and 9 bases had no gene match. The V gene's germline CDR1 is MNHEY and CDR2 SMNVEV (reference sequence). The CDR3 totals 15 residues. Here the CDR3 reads CASSSGLVGGETQYF. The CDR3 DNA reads TGTGCCAGCAGTTCAGGACTAGTAGGAGGAGAGACCCAGTACTTC.

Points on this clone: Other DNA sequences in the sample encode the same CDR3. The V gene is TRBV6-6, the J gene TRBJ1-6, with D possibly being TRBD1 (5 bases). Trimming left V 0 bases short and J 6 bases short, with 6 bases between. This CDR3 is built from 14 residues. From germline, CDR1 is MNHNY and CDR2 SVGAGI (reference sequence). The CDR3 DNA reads TGTGCCAGCAGTTACTCCGACAGTAATTCACCCCTCCACTTT. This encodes CASSYSDSNSPLHF.

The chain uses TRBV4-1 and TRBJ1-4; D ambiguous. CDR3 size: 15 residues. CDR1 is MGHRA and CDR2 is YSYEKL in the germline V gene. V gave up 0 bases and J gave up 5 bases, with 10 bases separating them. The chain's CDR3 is CASSQDDVGNEKLFF. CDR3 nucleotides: TGCGCCAGCAGCCAAGATGATGTCGGGAATGAAAAACTGTTTTTT.

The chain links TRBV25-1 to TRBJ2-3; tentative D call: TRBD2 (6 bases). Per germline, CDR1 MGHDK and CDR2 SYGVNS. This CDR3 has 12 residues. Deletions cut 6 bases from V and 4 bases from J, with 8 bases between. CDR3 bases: TGTGCCAGCAGACTAGCAGCAGATACGCAGTATTTT. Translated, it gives CASRLAADTQYF.

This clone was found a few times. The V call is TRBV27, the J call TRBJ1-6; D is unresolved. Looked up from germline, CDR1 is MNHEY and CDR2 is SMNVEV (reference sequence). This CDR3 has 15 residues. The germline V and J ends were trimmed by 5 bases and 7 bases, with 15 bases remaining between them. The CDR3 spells CASSNRVSGNSPLHF. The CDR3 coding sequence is TGTGCCAGCAGTAATCGAGTTTCAGGCAATTCACCCCTCCACTTT.

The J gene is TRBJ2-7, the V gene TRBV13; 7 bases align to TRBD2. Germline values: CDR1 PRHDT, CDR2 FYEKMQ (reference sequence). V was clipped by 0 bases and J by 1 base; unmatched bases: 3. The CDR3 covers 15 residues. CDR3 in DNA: TGTGCCAGCAGCTTAGGACTAGCGAGTTCCTACGAGCAGTACTTC. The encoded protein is CASSLGLASSYEQYF.

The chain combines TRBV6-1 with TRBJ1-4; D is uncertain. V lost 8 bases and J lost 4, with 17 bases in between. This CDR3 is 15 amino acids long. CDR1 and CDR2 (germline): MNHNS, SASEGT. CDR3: CASVDRPSGNEKLFF. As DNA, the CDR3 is TGTGCCAGCGTTGATCGGCCTTCCGGTAATGAAAAACTGTTTTTT.